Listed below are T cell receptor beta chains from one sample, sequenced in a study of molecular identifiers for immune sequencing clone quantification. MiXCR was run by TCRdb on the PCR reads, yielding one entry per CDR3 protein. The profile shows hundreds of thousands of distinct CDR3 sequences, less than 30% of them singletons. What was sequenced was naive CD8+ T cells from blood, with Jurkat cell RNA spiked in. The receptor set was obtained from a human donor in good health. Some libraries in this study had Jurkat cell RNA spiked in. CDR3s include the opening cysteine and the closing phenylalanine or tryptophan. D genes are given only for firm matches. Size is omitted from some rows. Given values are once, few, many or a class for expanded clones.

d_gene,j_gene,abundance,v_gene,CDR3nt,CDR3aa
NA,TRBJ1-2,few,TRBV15,TGTGCCACCAGCATGGACAGCTATGGCTACACCTTC,CATSMDSYGYTF
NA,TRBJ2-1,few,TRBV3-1,TGTGCCAGCAGCCAAGTGGCCAGTTTGGATGAGCAGTTCTTC,CASSQVASLDEQFF
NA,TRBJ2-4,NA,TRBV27,TGTGCCAGCAGACCGGTGGGCGGATTGGGGTACATTCAGTACTTC,CASRPVGGLGYIQYF
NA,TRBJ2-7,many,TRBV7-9,TGTGCCAGCAGCTTAGACCCGGAGTACGAGCAGTACTTC,CASSLDPEYEQYF
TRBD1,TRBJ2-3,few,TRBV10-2,TGCGCCAGCAGCCGGGGGGACAGGGGGCTTGGAGATACGCAGTATTTT,CASSRGDRGLGDTQYF
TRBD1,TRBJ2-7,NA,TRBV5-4,TGTGCCAGCAGCTTAGGGACAGGGGTGGCCGAGCAGTACTTC,CASSLGTGVAEQYF
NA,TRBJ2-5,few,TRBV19,TGTGCCAGTAGTATAGATCTTGACAGAGAAGAGACCCAGTACTTC,CASSIDLDREETQYF
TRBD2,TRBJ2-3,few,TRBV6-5,TGTGCCAGCAGCCCCACCCCGCCGGGTTGGACTAGCGGGGTATTGGATACGCAGTATTTT,CASSPTPPGWTSGVLDTQYF
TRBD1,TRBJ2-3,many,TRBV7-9,TGTGCCAGCAGCTTAACTACAGGGGGCGCAGATACGCAGTATTTT,CASSLTTGGADTQYF
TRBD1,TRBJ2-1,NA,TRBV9,TGTGCCAGCAGCCCATCAACGGGACAGGGCTTTAATGAGCAGTTCTTC,CASSPSTGQGFNEQFF
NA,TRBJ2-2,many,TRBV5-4,TGTGCCAGCAGCAAGGACAGTCCGAACACCGGGGAGCTGTTTTTT,CASSKDSPNTGELFF
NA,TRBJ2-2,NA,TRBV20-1,TGCAGTGCGGGTCCAGAGAACACCGGGGAGCTGTTTTTT,CSAGPENTGELFF
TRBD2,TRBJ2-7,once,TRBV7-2,TGTGCCAGCAGCTTGGACGCGGGGGGGATGGCCGAGCAGTACTTC,CASSLDAGGMAEQYF
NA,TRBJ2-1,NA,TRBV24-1,TGTGCCACCAGTGAAACGGACAGCAACAATGAGCAGTTCTTC,CATSETDSNNEQFF
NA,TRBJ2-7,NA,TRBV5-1,TGCGCCAGCAGGGGGCAGGGGATATACGAGCAGTACTTC,CASRGQGIYEQYF
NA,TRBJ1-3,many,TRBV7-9,TGTGCCAGCAGCCACACGGAGCGAGACACCATATATTTT,CASSHTERDTIYF
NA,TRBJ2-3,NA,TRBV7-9,TGTGCCAGCAGCCTTCCGGCGGGAATTACTAGCACAGATACGCAGTATTTT,CASSLPAGITSTDTQYF
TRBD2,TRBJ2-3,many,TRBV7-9,TGTGCCAGCAGCCCTAGAGTCTGGGAGGGACGGGATACGCAGTATTTT,CASSPRVWEGRDTQYF
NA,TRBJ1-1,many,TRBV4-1,TGCGCCAGCAGCCCAATGACAGGGAACACTGAAGCTTTCTTT,CASSPMTGNTEAFF
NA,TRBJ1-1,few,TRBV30,TGTGCCTGGAATGGGGGCTACGAAACTGAAGCTTTCTTT,CAWNGGYETEAFF